These 29 T cell receptor beta chains share one sample of origin, sequenced in a study of monozygotic twins with inflammatory bowel disease (dated 2019 in TCRdb). Receptors were amplified or captured by 5' RACE. TCRdb names Illumina HiSeq 2500 as the instrument used. After reprocessing by TCRdb, each CDR3 protein sequence is one entry, and no DNA is given. The table held for this sample gives about 150,000 distinct CDR3 sequences. The top ten clonotypes cover around 1.2% of the sample. Material for sequencing was blood. Every receptor here comes from a human donor with ulcerative colitis or Crohn's disease, or a healthy co-twin of an affected twin (not recorded which).

The chain couples TRBV25-1 to TRBJ2-7. Germline assignment: CDR1 MGHDK and CDR2 SYGVNS. The CDR3 runs 14 residues. The CDR3 reads CPSSESGASYEQYF.

The chain joins TRBV7-9 to TRBJ2-7. Germline lookup yields CDR1 SEHNR and CDR2 FQNEAQ (reference sequence). The CDR3 covers 15 residues. The CDR3 sequence: CASRPALAGSYEQYF.

The chain couples TRBV3-1 to TRBJ2-7; TCRdb returns TRBD2, unconfirmable since there is no DNA. Per germline, CDR1 LGHDT and CDR2 YNNKEL (reference sequence). CDR3 length: 15 amino acids. The CDR3 spells CASSQVTSGNREQYF.

The J gene is TRBJ1-1, the V gene TRBV7-9; the D call of TRBD1 rests on TCRdb alone, since no DNA is present to check it. The CDR3 has 15 residues. Germline CDR1 SEHNR, CDR2 FQNEAQ (reference sequence). The CDR3: CASSLEGGLYTEAFF.

The chain is built from TRBV20-1 and TRBJ2-7; there is no DNA to check the TCRdb D call of TRBD2. The CDR3 is 15 residues long. Germline V gives CDR1 DFQATT, CDR2 SNEGSKA (reference sequence). The CDR3 protein is CSATKLAGRAYEQYF.

The gene calls are TRBV14 and TRBJ2-2. This CDR3 is built from 15 residues. Per germline, CDR1 SGHDN and CDR2 FVKESK. This CDR3 reads CASSQDLPLTGELFF.

The V gene is TRBV7-2, the J gene TRBJ2-1; TCRdb returns TRBD1, unconfirmable since there is no DNA. Germline CDR1 reads SGHTA; CDR2 reads FQGNSA. The CDR3 spans 13 residues. The CDR3 sequence: CASSSTAGTEQFF.

This chain links TRBV10-3 with TRBJ1-3. The germline gives CDR1 ENHRY, CDR2 SYGVKD. This CDR3 spans 14 amino acids. This chain's CDR3 is CAISELTSGNTIYF.

The chain carries TRBV29-1 and TRBJ1-2; TCRdb lists TRBD1, though no DNA is available to test this call. This CDR3 has 11 amino acids. CDR1 and CDR2 from the germline V gene are SQVTM and ANQGSEA. CDR3 sequence reads: CSGGQGGGYTF.

V usage is TRBV5-5 and J usage is TRBJ1-4. CDR3 length: 13 amino acids. Germline V gene data show CDR1 as SGHKS and CDR2 as YYEKEE (reference sequence). CDR3 amino acids: CASTQRTEGELFF. Full variable domain (outside the CDR3, taken from reference TRBV5-5 and TRBJ1-4): DAGVTQSPTHLIKTRGQQVTLRCSPISGHKSVSWYQQVLGQGPQFIFQYYEKEERGRGNFPDRFSARQFPNYSSELNVNALLLGDSALYLCASTQRTEGELFFGSGTQLSVL.

The chain employs TRBV28 and TRBJ2-7. This CDR3 region has 13 residues. Germline V gene data show CDR1 as MDHEN and CDR2 as SYDVKM. CDR3: CASSPYSDYEQYF.

V is TRBV10-3 and J is TRBJ1-1. In germline, CDR1 is ENHRY, CDR2 SYGVKD. The CDR3 runs to 15 residues. This chain's CDR3 is CAINDLAEENTEAFF.

J is TRBJ2-5 and V is TRBV18; the TCRdb call, TRBD1, lacks DNA for checking. The CDR3 has 13 residues. CDR1 is KGHSH, CDR2 LQKENI, per germline. The CDR3 here is CASSRDAGETQYF.

CDR3: CSARALAGDGGWQYF. This chain uses TRBV20-1 with TRBJ2-7; the D call from TCRdb, TRBD2, cannot be confirmed without DNA. Germline CDR1 reads DFQATT; CDR2 reads SNEGSKA (reference sequence). This CDR3 has 15 amino acids.

This chain uses TRBV27 with TRBJ1-6. Germline V gene lookup returns CDR1 MNHEY and CDR2 SMNVEV (reference sequence). The CDR3 length is 12 residues. The CDR3 sequence is CASSTYGSPLHF.

This CDR3 is CATSDVGIETQYF. The chain carries TRBV24-1 and TRBJ2-5. This CDR3 comprises 13 residues. The V gene's germline CDR1 is KGHDR and CDR2 SFDVKD.

The V gene is TRBV7-9, the J gene TRBJ1-2; TCRdb's D call, TRBD1, is unchecked because there is no DNA. CDR3 length: 12 amino acids. CDR1 is SEHNR, CDR2 FQNEAQ, per germline (reference sequence). The CDR3 sequence is CASSPDSNGYTF.

The chain uses TRBV20-1 and TRBJ2-5; the TRBD1 assignment by TCRdb is unverifiable without DNA. This CDR3 is 13 amino acids long. Germline CDR1 is DFQATT and CDR2 is SNEGSKA (reference sequence). The CDR3 loop is CSASWAGVETQYF.

The chain employs TRBV5-1 and TRBJ1-2. Germline CDR1 and CDR2: SGHRS and YFSETQ. The CDR3 contains 12 residues. The CDR3 loop reads CASRQGTYGYTF.

The V and J genes are TRBV6-1 and TRBJ2-7; TCRdb lists TRBD1, though no DNA is available to test this call. Germline CDR1 MNHNS, CDR2 SASEGT. The CDR3 covers 14 residues. The CDR3 is CASSRTGTAASQYF.

The chain links TRBV29-1 to TRBJ2-5; TCRdb calls TRBD2, which cannot be checked without DNA. Germline-derived CDR1 and CDR2 are SQVTM and ANQGSEA. The CDR3 runs to 13 residues. CDR3: CSVGWGGWETQYF.

This chain joins TRBV12-3 or TRBV12-4 and TRBJ1-2; TCRdb's D call of TRBD1 is untestable without DNA. CDR3 length: 12 residues. The CDR3 sequence: CAIPDGGNGYTF.

The chain has TRBV2 and TRBJ2-1; there is no DNA to check the TCRdb D call of TRBD2. Germline V gene data show CDR1 as SNHLY and CDR2 as FYNNEI. The CDR3 contains 16 residues. This CDR3 is CASSDGGLAGSNEQFF.

The V call is TRBV11-3, the J call TRBJ1-1. The germline V gene has CDR1 SGHNT and CDR2 YENEEA. This CDR3 has 15 amino acids. This CDR3 is CASSLDSGPGGEAFF.

The J gene is TRBJ1-5, the V gene TRBV2; as DNA is missing, the TRBD1 call by TCRdb cannot be tested. Germline V CDR1 and CDR2: SNHLY, FYNNEI. The CDR3 is 15 residues long. CDR3 amino acids: CASSTQGLGNQPQHF.

The CDR3 here is CASSVGLGSREQFF. This rearrangement joins TRBV9 to TRBJ2-1; TCRdb lists TRBD2, though no DNA is available to test this call. The germline CDR1 and CDR2 sequences are SGDLS and YYNGEE. This CDR3 spans 14 amino acids.

The chain recombines TRBV5-1 with TRBJ2-3; the D gene TCRdb calls, TRBD2, cannot be checked with no DNA. CDR3 size: 16 residues. CDR1 is SGHRS and CDR2 is YFSETQ in the germline V gene. The CDR3 sequence: CASSPKSLAGADTQYF.

The V gene is TRBV20-1, the J gene TRBJ2-5; without DNA, the TCRdb call of TRBD2 cannot be checked. The CDR3 is made up of 16 amino acids. In germline, CDR1 is DFQATT, CDR2 SNEGSKA (reference sequence). The CDR3 here is CSARDPFAGPQETQYF.

The chain couples TRBV6-5 to TRBJ2-5; TCRdb's D gene call, TRBD2, goes unchecked for lack of DNA. The germline CDR1 and CDR2 sequences are MNHEY and SVGAGI. CDR3 length: 14 amino acids. This CDR3 reads CASSLAGGEETQYF.